Detailed here is one T cell receptor beta chain. No cognate antigen has been identified for it. For each CD8+ T cell subset, flow sorting was done in triplicate, and a few hundred thousand cells per subset went directly into RLT lysis buffer. To exclude memory contaminants, naive CD8+ T cells were stringently defined as CD45RO-CCR7+CD27+CD95-. Peripheral blood mononuclear cells were isolated from buffy coats using standard density gradient centrifugation. A FACSAria III was used to flow-sort naive CD8+ T cells into CXCR3-negative and CXCR3-positive populations. An RNeasy Mini Kit was used to extract total RNA from the sorted cells. CDR1 and CDR2, looked up from the germline V gene, are SGHRS and YFSETQ. The CDR3 spans 17 residues, from the cysteine through the phenylalanine. DNA was not recorded. The instrument given in TCRdb is NextSeq 550. The Human TCR Profiling Kit (MiLaboratory) was used to make UMI-labeled 5' RACE TRB cDNA libraries. The full amount of extracted RNA was used for cDNA synthesis, and the full amount of resulting cDNA was used for PCR amplification. The libraries were made side by side, with each library going through the same number of PCR cycles. In the original analysis: With a requirement of at least two reads per UMI, MIGEC and MiXCR extracted about 50,000 +/- 10,000 unique UMI-labeled TRB cDNA molecules per library. On average, each library contained approximately 40,000 +/- 10,000 functional in-frame TRB CDR3 nucleotide clonotypes without stop codons. After each sample was downsampled to 5000 UMI-labeled TRB molecules, VDJtools was used to calculate diversity metrics such as normalized Shannon-Wiener and Chao1. For the central five CDR3 residues, VDJtools calculated physicochemical properties weighted by clonotype size, namely interaction energy, strength, volume and Kidera factor 4. The reads, reprocessed by TCRdb, yield one row per CDR3 protein sequence and no DNA. V and J calls and clone size were set by TCRdb, not the authors. The sample's table lists a count of 150,000 or so distinct CDR3 sequences. Over 0.25% of the sample is in the top ten clones.

This sample was included in a study of CXCR3-negative and CXCR3-positive naive CD8 T cells (dated by TCRdb to about 2019). The study in broad terms: In total, roughly 130 million TRB reads were obtained, corresponding to roughly 1.5 +/- 0.3 million reads per library. Diversity and physicochemical repertoire analyses covered 11 donors pooled from two independent experiments. Naive subsets from about five donors and memory cells from 3 donors were included in the TRBV-TRBJ cluster analysis.

General study outcomes and caveats: Both naive subsets had comparably high repertoire diversity, while memory CD8+ T cells had much lower repertoire diversity. Naive CXCR3-negative and CXCR3-positive cells from the same donor showed similar TRBV-TRBJ usage, whereas memory cells showed distinct patterns. Because surface CD5, which has been linked to self-reactivity in mice, was comparable between naive subsets, TCR interaction strength was also inferred from TRB CDR3 physicochemical properties. Compared with CXCR3-negative naive cells, CXCR3-positive naive cells had TRB CDR3s with higher hydrophobicity (lower Kidera factor 4), lower energy, and higher strength and volume indices. Freshly isolated PBMCs were used for most assays because CXCR3 expression went down partially after cryopreservation.

The receptor was derived from a human donor in good health. Some clones in this sample may be carry-over from other donors' samples. The rearranged chain carries TRBV5-1 and TRBJ2-7. Sequenced input: naive CXCR3+ CD8+ T cells from blood. This specimen's cell subset or site label, interpreted: CD45RO-CCR7+CD27+CD95- naive CD8+ T cells expressing CXCR3 (TNR3+). The CDR3 reads CASSFVNLAYDSYEQYF.